The clone carrying this TCR beta chain showed up just once. Treatment noted: randomized to nivolumab then ipilimumab (arm A) or the reverse (arm B). From thawed PBMCs, live CD3+CD8+ cells negative for CD19 and CD56 were sorted. The table came from immunoSEQ multiplex PCR; TCRdb's copy has only in-frame clones and leaves some out. Here the sample spans fewer than 25,000 clones, 75% to 90% being singletons. The source of the sample is a study of sequential checkpoint blockade in melanoma. The CDR3 sequence is 15 residues long. Trimming at V came to 1 base and at J to 4 bases, leaving 5 bases not matched to a gene. Germline V gene sequence: CDR1 SGHDT, CDR2 YYEEEE.

This material consisted of CD8+ T cells sorted from blood (inferred from file names), taken from a patient given nivolumab and ipilimumab in sequence. The receptor was derived from a human donor with melanoma. The chain employs TRBV5-6 and TRBJ2-7; 10 bases agree with TRBD2. Written as DNA, the CDR3 is TGTGCCAGCAGCTTGTGGATAGCGGGGGGTTACGAGCAGTACTTC. Translation gives CASSLWIAGGYEQYF.